This TCR beta chain comes out of a study of blood T cell repertoires in COVID-19. Losses at the gene ends were 4 bases for V and 4 bases for J; bases not matched to a gene: 7. Germline V lookup: CDR1 SGHRS, CDR2 YFSETQ. This CDR3 spans 15 amino acids. Profiled with immunoSEQ multiplex PCR; TCRdb holds only in-frame clones, not every one. The repertoire has approximately 380,000 clones, around 89% of them found once; the top ten carry around 1.2%. Sequences were obtained from PBMCs or T cells enriched from blood (not recorded which). This TCR was sampled from a woman younger than 35 who had recovered from COVID-19. This sequence joins TRBV5-1 and TRBJ2-3; 9 bases agree with TRBD1. The CDR3 DNA sequence: TGCGCCAGCAGCCTTCCGGGACAGGGTGCAGATACGCAGTATTTT. Translating it yields CASSLPGQGADTQYF. Complete variable domain (other parts from reference TRBV5-1 and TRBJ2-3): KAGVTQTPRYLIKTRGQQVTLSCSPISGHRSVSWYQQTPGQGLQFLFEYFSETQRNKGNFPGRFSGRQFSNSRSEMNVSTLELGDSALYLCASSLPGQGADTQYFGPGTRLTVL.